One T cell receptor beta chain is described in this entry. Its antigen is not identified. The sample is drawn from a study of T cells in Graves' hyperthyroidism and ophthalmopathy. Germline V gene sequence: CDR1 KGHSH, CDR2 LQKENI. The trim removed 6 bases at V and 3 bases at J, leaving 7 bases unmatched. The CDR3 loop spans 14 amino acids. Disease duration was under 3 months in the ophthalmopathy patients, who also had a Clinical Activity Score of at least 3 and a NOSPECS grade of at least 4. Study conclusions and caveats: From stable hyperthyroidism, ophthalmopathy was separated by a 13 V-J model.

What was amplified from RNA transcripts were TCR beta CDR3 regions. The TCR CDR3 was amplified in a first-round RT-PCR using the HTBI primer set. TCRdb passed the multiplex PCR reads through MiXCR, listing each CDR3 protein once. The sample contains about half a million distinct CDR3 sequences, 15% to 20% of which appear only once. The receptor's source is a middle-aged man with Graves' ophthalmopathy. Sequencing input: blood. The V call is TRBV18, the J call TRBJ2-5; 7 positions match TRBD1. This chain's CDR3 is CASSLRGLKETQYF. The CDR3 bases are TGTGCCAGCTCTCTCAGGGGGTTAAAAGAGACCCAGTACTTC.